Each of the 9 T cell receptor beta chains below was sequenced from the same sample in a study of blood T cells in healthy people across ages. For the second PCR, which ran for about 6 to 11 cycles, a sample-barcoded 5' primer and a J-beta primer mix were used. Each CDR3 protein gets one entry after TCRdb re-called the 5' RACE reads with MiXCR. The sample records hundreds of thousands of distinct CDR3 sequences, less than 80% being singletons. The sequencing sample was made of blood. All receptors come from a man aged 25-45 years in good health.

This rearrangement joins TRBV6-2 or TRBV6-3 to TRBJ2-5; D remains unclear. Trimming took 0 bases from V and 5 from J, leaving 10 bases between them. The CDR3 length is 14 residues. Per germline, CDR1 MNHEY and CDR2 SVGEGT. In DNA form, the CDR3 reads TGTGCCAGCAGTTACTCACAGAGATGGGAGACCCAGTACTTC. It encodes CASSYSQRWETQYF.

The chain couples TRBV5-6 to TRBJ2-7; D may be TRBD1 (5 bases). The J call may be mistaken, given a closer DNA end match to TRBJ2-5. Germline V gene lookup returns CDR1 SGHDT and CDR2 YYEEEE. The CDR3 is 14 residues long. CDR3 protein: CASSLPGIRETQYF. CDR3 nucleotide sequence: TGTGCCAGCAGCCTGCCAGGGATCCGGGAGACCCAGTACTTC.

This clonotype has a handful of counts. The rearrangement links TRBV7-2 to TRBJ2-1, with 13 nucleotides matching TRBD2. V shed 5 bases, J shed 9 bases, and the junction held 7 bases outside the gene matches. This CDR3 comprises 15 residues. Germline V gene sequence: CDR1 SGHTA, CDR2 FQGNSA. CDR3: CASSLGLAGATEQFF. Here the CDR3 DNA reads TGTGCCAGCAGCCTAGGACTAGCGGGGGCCACTGAGCAGTTCTTC.

The CDR3 sequence is CASTTDRGRVEKLFF. CDR3 coding DNA: TGTGCCAGCACTACGGACAGGGGAAGAGTTGAAAAACTGTTTTTT. The V gene is TRBV12-3 or TRBV12-4, the J gene TRBJ1-4; TRBD1 matches 9 bases. The CDR3 is 15 amino acids. The ends lost 7 bases at V and 7 bases at J; junction bases unmatched: 10.

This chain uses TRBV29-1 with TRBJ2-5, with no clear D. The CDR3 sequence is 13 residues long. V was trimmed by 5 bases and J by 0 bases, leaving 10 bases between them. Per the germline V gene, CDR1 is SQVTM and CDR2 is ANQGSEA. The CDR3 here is CSVNRQNQETQYF. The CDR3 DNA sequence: TGCAGCGTTAATCGACAAAACCAAGAGACCCAGTACTTC.

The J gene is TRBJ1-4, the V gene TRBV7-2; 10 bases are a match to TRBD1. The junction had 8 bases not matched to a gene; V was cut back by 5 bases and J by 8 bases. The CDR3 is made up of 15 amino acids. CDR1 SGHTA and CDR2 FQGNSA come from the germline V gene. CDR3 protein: CASSKMTGGIEKLFF. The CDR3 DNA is TGTGCCAGCAGCAAGATGACAGGGGGCATCGAAAAACTGTTTTTT.

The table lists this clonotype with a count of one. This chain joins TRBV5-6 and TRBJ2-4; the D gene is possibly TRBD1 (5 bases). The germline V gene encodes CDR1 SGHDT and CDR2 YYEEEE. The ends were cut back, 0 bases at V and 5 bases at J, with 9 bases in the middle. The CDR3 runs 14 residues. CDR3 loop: CASSLGRAENIQYF. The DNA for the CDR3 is TGTGCCAGCAGCTTGGGCAGGGCTGAAAACATTCAGTACTTC.

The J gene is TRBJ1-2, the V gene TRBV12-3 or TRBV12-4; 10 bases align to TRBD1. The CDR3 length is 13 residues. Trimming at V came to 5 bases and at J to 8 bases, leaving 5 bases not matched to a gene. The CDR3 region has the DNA TGTGCCAGCAGTGGGGGACAGGGGTACGGCTACACCTTC. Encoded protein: CASSGGQGYGYTF.

DNA of the CDR3: TGCAGCGTGGACAGGGGGACTGAAGCTTTCTTT. This codes for CSVDRGTEAFF. The chain recombines TRBV29-1 with TRBJ1-1, with 10 bases lining up with TRBD1. The trim removed 6 bases at V and 5 bases at J, leaving 0 bases unmatched. CDR1 is SQVTM and CDR2 is ANQGSEA in the germline V gene. The CDR3 consists of 11 residues.